The clone carrying this T cell receptor beta chain has only a few counts. The sample belongs to a study of T-cell reconstitution after alpha-beta-depleted transplantation in children. Trimming took 1 base from V and 5 from J, leaving 14 bases between them. Germline CDR1 is SGHAT and CDR2 is FQDESV (reference sequence). The CDR3 runs to 15 residues. For TCRbeta, the library was prepared with unique molecular identifiers. TCRdb reanalysed the PCR reads using MiXCR and keeps one entry per CDR3 protein. Here the sample spans around 370,000 distinct CDR3 sequences, 10% being singletons. This chain uses TRBV11-1 with TRBJ2-5; possible D gene TRBD2, 5 bases. This receptor was taken from a human donor who donated a stem cell graft to a child with acute lymphoblastic leukemia. The sequencing used PBMCs from the stem cell graft donor, collected from the stem cell graft. CDR3: CASSLGTRRWETQYF. The CDR3 region has the DNA TGTGCCAGCAGCTTAGGCACGAGGAGGTGGGAGACCCAGTACTTC.